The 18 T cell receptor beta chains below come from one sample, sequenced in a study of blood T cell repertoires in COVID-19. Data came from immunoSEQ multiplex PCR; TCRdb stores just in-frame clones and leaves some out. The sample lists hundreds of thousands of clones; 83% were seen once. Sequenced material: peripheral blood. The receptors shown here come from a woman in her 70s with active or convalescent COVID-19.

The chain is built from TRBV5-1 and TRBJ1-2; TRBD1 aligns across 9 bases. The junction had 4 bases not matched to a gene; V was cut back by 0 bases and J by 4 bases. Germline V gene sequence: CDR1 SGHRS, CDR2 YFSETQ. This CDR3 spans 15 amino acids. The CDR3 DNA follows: TGCGCCAGCAGCTTGGGGGACAGGGTGAGCTATGGCTACACCTTC. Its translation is CASSLGDRVSYGYTF.

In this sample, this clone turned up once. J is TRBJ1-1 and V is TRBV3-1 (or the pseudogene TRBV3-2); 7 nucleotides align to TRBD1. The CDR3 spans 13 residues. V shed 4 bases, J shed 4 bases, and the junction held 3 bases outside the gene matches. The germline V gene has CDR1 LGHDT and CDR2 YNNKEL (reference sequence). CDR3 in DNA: TGTGCCAGCAGCCGACAGGGTATCACTGAAGCTTTCTTT. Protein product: CASSRQGITEAFF.

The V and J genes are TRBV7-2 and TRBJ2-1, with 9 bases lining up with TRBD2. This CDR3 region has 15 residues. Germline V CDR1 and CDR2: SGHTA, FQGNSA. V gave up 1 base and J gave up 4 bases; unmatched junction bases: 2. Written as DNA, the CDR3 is TGTGCCAGCAGCTTAGTTCTAGCGGGATACAATGAGCAGTTCTTC. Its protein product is CASSLVLAGYNEQFF.

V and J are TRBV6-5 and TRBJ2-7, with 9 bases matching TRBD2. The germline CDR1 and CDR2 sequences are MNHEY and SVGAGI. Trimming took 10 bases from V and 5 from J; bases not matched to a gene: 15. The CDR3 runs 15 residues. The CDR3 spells CATFYGGRGQHEQYF. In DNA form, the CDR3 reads TGTGCCACCTTCTACGGCGGGAGGGGACAGCACGAGCAGTACTTC.

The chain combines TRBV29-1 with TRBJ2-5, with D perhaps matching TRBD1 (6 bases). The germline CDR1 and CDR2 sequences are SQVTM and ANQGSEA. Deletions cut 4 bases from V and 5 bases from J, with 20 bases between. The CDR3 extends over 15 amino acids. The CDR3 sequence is CSVGIGQGFGETQYF. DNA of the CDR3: TGCAGCGTTGGTATTGGGCAGGGGTTTGGTGAGACCCAGTACTTC.

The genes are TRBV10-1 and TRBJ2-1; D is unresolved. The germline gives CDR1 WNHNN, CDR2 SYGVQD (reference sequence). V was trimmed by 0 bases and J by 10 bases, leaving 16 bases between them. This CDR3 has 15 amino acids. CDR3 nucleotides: TGCGCCAGCAGTGAGTCCGAAGAGCCCTATAAAGAGCAGTTCTTC. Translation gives CASSESEEPYKEQFF.

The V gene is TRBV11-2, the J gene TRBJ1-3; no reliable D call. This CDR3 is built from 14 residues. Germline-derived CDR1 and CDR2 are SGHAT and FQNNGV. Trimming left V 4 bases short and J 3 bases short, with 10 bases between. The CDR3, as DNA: TGTGCCAGCAGCTCTTACCGGGGTGGAAACACCATATATTTT. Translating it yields CASSSYRGGNTIYF.

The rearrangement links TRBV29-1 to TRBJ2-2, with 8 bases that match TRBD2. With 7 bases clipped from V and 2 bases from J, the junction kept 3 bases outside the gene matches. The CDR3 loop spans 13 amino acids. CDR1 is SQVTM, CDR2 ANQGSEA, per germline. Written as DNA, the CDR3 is TGCAGCGGGAGCGGGGGTAACACCGGGGAGCTGTTTTTT. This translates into CSGSGGNTGELFF.

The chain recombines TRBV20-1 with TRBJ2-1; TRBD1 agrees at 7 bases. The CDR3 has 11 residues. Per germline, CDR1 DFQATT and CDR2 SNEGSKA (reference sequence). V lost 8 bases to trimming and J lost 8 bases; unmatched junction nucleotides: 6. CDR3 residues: CSLDRVHEQFF. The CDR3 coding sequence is TGCAGTCTAGACAGGGTCCATGAGCAGTTCTTC.

The CDR3 DNA reads TGTGCCAGCTCCTCGGGGGAGATGGGCCAGTACTTC. This gives the protein CASSSGEMGQYF. The chain recombines TRBV12-3 or TRBV12-4 with TRBJ2-5; weak D call: TRBD2 (6 bases). This CDR3 comprises 12 residues. Trimming shortened V by 8 bases and J by 10 bases, and 17 bases separated the two germline ends.

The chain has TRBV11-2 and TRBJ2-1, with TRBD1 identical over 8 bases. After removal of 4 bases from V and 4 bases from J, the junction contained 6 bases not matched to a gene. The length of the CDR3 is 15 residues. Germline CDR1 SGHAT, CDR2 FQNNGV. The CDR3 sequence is CASSSGTGGYNEQFF. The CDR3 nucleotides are TGTGCCAGCAGCTCCGGTACAGGGGGATACAATGAGCAGTTCTTC.

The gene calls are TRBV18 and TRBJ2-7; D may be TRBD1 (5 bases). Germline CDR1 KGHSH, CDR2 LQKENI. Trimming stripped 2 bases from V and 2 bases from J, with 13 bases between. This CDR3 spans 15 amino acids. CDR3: CASSPSRTSPYEQYF. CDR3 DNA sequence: TGTGCCAGCTCACCATCCCGGACATCCCCCTACGAGCAGTACTTC.

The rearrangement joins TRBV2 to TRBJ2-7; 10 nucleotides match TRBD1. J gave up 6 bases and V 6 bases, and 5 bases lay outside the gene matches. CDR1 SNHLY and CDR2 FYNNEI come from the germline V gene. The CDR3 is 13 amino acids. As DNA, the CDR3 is TGTGCCAGCAGGGACAGGGGGAGTGGCGAGCAGTACTTC. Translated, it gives CASRDRGSGEQYF.

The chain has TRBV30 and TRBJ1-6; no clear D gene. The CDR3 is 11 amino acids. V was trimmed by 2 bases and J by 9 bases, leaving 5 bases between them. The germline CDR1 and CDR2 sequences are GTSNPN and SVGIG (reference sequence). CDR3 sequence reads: CAWSTISPLHF. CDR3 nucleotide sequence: TGTGCCTGGAGTACTATTTCACCCCTCCACTTT.

The CDR3 DNA sequence: TGTGCCAGCAGAACAGGGACTGGGGCCAACGTCCTGACTTTC. This codes for CASRTGTGANVLTF. V is TRBV6-4 and J is TRBJ2-6; TRBD1 is a possible D gene (6 bases). The length of the CDR3 is 14 residues. Germline V gene lookup returns CDR1 MRHNA and CDR2 SNTAGT. V was shortened by 6 bases and J by 2 bases, with 8 bases between the two germline ends.

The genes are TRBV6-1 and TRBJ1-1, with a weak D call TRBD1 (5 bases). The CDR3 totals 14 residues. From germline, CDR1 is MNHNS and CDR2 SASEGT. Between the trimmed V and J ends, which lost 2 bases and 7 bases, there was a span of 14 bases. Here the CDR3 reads CASSEWGVRGEAFF. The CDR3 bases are TGTGCCAGCAGTGAATGGGGGGTTCGGGGTGAAGCTTTCTTT.

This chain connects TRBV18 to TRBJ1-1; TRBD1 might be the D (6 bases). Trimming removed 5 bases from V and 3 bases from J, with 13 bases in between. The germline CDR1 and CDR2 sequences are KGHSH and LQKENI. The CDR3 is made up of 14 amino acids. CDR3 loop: CASSGPGQDTEAFF. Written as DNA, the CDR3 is TGTGCCAGCTCAGGACCGGGACAAGACACTGAAGCTTTCTTT.

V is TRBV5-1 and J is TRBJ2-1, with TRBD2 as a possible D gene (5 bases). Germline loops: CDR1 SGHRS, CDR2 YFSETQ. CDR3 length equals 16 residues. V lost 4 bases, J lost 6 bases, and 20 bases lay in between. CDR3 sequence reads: CASSARSGILANEQFF. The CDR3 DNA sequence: TGCGCCAGCAGCGCCCGAAGCGGAATACTGGCCAATGAGCAGTTCTTC.